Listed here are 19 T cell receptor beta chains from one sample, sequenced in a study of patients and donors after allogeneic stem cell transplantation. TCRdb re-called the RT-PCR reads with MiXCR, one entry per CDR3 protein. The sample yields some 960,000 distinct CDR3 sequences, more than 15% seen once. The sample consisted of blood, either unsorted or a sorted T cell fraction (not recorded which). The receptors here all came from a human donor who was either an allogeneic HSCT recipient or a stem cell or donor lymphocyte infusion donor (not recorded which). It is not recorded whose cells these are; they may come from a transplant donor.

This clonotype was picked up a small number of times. CDR3: CSVETGGSGANVLTF. As DNA, the CDR3 is TGCAGCGTTGAGACAGGGGGCTCTGGGGCCAACGTCCTGACTTTC. This rearrangement joins TRBV29-1 to TRBJ2-6, with TRBD1 matching over 9 bases. CDR1 is SQVTM, CDR2 ANQGSEA, per germline. The junction had 0 bases not matched to a gene; V was cut back by 3 bases and J by 0 bases. The CDR3 runs to 15 residues.

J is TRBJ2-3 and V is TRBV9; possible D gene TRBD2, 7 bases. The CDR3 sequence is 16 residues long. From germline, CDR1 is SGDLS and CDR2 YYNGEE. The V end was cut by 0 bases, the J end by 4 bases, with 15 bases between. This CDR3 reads CASSVGGGASADTQYF. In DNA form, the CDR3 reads TGTGCCAGCAGCGTAGGAGGGGGGGCTAGCGCAGATACGCAGTATTTT. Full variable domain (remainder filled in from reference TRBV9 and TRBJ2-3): DSGVTQTPKHLITATGQRVTLRCSPRSGDLSVYWYQQSLDQGLQFLIQYYNGEERAKGNILERFSAQQFPDLHSELNLSSLELGDSALYFCASSVGGGASADTQYFGPGTRLTVL.

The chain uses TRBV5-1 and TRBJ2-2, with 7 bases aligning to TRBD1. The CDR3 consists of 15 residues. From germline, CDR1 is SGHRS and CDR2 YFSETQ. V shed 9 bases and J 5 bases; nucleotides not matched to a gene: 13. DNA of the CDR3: TGCGCCACCACCCGGGACAGAGCGATTACCGGGGAGCTGTTTTTT. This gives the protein CATTRDRAITGELFF.

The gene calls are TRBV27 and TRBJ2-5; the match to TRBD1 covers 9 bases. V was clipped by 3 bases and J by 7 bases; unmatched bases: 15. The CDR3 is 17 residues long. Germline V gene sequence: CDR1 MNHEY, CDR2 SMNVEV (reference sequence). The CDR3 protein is CASSFHRTGAPSGTQYF. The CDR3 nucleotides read TGTGCCAGCAGTTTTCACCGGACAGGGGCGCCGAGTGGGACCCAGTACTTC.

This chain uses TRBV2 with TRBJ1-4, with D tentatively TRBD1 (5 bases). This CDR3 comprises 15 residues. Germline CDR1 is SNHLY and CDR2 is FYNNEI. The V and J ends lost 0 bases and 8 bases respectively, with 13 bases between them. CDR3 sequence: CASSEAVGGGEKLFF. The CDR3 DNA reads TGTGCCAGCAGTGAAGCGGTGGGGGGAGGAGAAAAACTGTTTTTT.

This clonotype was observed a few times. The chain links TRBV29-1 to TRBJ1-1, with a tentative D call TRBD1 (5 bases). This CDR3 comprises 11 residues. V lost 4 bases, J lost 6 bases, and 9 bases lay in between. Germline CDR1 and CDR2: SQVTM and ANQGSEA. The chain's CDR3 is CSVGKTAEAFF. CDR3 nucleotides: TGCAGCGTTGGGAAGACAGCTGAAGCTTTCTTT. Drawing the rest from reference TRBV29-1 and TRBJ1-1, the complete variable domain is SAVISQKPSRDICQRGTSLTIQCQVDSQVTMMFWYRQQPGQSLTLIATANQGSEATYESGFVIDKFPISRPNLTFSTLTVSNMSPEDSSIYLCSVGKTAEAFFGQGTRLTVV.

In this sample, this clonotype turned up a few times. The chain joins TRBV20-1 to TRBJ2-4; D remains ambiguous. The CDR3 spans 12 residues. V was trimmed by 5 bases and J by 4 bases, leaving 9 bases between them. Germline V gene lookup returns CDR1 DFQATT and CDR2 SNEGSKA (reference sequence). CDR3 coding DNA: TGCAGTGCTCTACAGTCGAAAAACATTCAGTACTTC. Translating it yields CSALQSKNIQYF.

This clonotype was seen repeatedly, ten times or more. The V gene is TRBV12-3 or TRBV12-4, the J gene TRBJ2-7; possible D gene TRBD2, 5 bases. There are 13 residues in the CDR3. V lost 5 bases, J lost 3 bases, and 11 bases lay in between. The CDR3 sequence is CASSPTDFYEQYF. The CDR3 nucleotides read TGTGCCAGCAGTCCAACGGACTTCTACGAGCAGTACTTC.

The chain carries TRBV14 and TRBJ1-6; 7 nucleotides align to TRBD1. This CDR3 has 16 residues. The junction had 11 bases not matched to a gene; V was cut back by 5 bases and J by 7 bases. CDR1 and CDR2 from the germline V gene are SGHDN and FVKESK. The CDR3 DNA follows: TGTGCCAGCAGCACCTTACAGGGGAAGGAAAATTCACCCCTCCACTTT. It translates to CASSTLQGKENSPLHF.

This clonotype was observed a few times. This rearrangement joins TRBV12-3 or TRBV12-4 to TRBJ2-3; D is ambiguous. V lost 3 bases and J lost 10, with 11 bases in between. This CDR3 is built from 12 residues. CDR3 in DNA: TGTGCCAGCAGTTTTGATTTCGAGGCGCAGTATTTT. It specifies CASSFDFEAQYF.

This CDR3 reads CASSLFAYPPDTQYF. In DNA, the CDR3 is TGTGCCAGCAGTTTATTCGCCTACCCCCCAGATACGCAGTATTTT. The rearrangement links TRBV27 to TRBJ2-3; no reliable D call. The length of the CDR3 is 15 residues. The germline V gene encodes CDR1 MNHEY and CDR2 SMNVEV (reference sequence). Trimming removed 1 base at V and 4 bases at J, with 12 bases between.

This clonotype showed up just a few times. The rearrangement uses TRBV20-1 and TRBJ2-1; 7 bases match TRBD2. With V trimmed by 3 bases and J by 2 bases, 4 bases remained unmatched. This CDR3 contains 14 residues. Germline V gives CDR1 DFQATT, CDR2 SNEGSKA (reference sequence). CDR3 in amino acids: CSARGGTTYNEQFF. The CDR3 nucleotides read TGCAGTGCTAGGGGGGGGACTACCTACAATGAGCAGTTCTTC.

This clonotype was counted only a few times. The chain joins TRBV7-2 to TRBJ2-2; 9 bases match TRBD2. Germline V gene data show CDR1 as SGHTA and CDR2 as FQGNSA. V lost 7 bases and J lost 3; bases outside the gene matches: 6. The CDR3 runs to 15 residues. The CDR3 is CASTPSGAHTGELFF. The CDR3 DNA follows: TGTGCCAGCACACCTAGCGGGGCCCACACCGGGGAGCTGTTTTTT.

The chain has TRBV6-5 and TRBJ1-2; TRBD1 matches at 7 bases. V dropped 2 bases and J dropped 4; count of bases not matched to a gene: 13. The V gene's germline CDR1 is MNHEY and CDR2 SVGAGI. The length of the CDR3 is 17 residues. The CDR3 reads CASSYPTTRQGFYGYTF. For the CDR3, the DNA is TGTGCCAGCAGTTACCCCACCACTCGACAGGGTTTCTATGGCTACACCTTC.

CDR3 amino acids: CASSFPGRGNTIYF. The CDR3 bases are TGTGCCAGCAGTTTTCCCGGGAGGGGAAACACCATATATTTT. The chain employs TRBV12-3 or TRBV12-4 and TRBJ1-3; no firm D call. V was pared by 3 bases and J by 4 bases, with 10 bases between. The CDR3 length is 14 residues.

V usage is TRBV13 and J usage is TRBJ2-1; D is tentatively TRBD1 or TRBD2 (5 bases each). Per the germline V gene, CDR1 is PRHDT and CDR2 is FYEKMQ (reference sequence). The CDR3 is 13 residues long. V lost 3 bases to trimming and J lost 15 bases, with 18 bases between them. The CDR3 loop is CASSLQGPGSTFF. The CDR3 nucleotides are TGTGCCAGCAGCTTGCAGGGACCCGGAAGCACGTTCTTC.

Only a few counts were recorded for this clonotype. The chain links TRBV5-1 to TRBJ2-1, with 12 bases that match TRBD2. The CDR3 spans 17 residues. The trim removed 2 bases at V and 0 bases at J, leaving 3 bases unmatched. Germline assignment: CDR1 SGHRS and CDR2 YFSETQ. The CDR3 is CASSLTSGRISYNEQFF. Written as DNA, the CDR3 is TGCGCCAGCAGCTTAACTAGCGGGAGGATCTCCTACAATGAGCAGTTCTTC.

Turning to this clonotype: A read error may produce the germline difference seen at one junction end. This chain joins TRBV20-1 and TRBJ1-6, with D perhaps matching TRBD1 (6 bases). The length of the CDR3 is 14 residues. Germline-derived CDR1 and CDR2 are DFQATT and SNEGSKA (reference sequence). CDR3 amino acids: CSARGGGKNSPLHF. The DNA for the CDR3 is TGCAGTGCGAGAGGCGGGGGCAAGAATTCACCCCTCCACTTT.

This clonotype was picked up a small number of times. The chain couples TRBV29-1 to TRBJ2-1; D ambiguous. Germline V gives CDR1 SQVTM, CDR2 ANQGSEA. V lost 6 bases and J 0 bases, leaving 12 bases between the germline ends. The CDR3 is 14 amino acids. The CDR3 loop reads CSVVPPSSYNEQFF. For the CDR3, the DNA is TGCAGCGTGGTCCCACCGAGCTCCTACAATGAGCAGTTCTTC.